A selection of T cell receptor beta chains follows, all from one sample in a study of T cell responses to AZD1222 COVID-19 vaccine. Only in-frame clones appear in the TCRdb table, and some are missing; sequencing was by immunoSEQ multiplex PCR. Seen here are 150,000 to 200,000 clones, around 90% observed once, and the top ten hold 4% to 5.5%. The sample here was peripheral blood, taken on day 0 of AZD1222 vaccination. These receptors originate from an adult in good health. Each CDR3 is given with its conserved first and last residue. Each record gives: V gene, clone size, J gene, CDR3 protein. Only part of the rows carry a size: once, few, many, or a class if the clone is expanded.

V: TRBV27; size: -; J: TRBJ1-1; CDR3: CASSLWARGPGTEAFF
V: TRBV27; size: -; J: TRBJ1-2; CDR3: CASSLERSYGYTF
V: TRBV6-1; size: -; J: TRBJ2-5; CDR3: CASREGVQETQYF
V: TRBV3-1/TRBV3-2; size: -; J: TRBJ1-2; CDR3: CASSSVGGRGYTF
V: TRBV6-2/TRBV6-3; size: -; J: TRBJ1-5; CDR3: CASRPTGTTGQPQHF
V: TRBV11-2; size: -; J: TRBJ2-1; CDR3: CASSPLYNEQFF
V: TRBV29-1; size: -; J: TRBJ2-7; CDR3: CSVEDRMDIPRIKQSYEQYF
V: TRBV7-2; size: once; J: TRBJ2-3; CDR3: CASSLWGSTDTQYF
V: TRBV6-6; size: -; J: TRBJ2-3; CDR3: CASSNSDADTQYF
V: TRBV24-1; size: -; J: TRBJ2-1; CDR3: CATSDRAGQYNVQFF
V: TRBV18; size: few; J: TRBJ1-4; CDR3: CASSPPLDATNEKLFF
V: TRBV6-2/TRBV6-3; size: -; J: TRBJ2-7; CDR3: CASSFGQSYEQYF
V: TRBV11-2; size: -; J: TRBJ1-6; CDR3: CASRSRDRLSGSPLHF
V: TRBV6-5; size: -; J: TRBJ1-1; CDR3: CASSTGAAGTEAFF
V: TRBV19; size: -; J: TRBJ2-3; CDR3: CASKRAASTDTQYF
V: TRBV5-6; size: -; J: TRBJ1-4; CDR3: CASSWGTGYNEKLFF
V: TRBV28; size: -; J: TRBJ1-5; CDR3: CASASPAYQPQHF
V: TRBV18; size: -; J: TRBJ1-3; CDR3: CASSSGPYFSGNTIYF
V: TRBV19; size: -; J: TRBJ2-7; CDR3: CASSITSTSGYYEQYF
V: TRBV5-1; size: -; J: TRBJ2-7; CDR3: CASSFASGSFYEQYF
V: TRBV5-1; size: -; J: TRBJ1-1; CDR3: CASRSGPYMNTEAFF
V: TRBV2; size: -; J: TRBJ1-2; CDR3: CASSPQGGYGYTF
V: TRBV21-1; size: -; J: TRBJ2-7; CDR3: CASSKVQVREQYF
V: TRBV3-1/TRBV3-2; size: -; J: TRBJ2-1; CDR3: CASSQGASGNEQFF
V: TRBV3-1/TRBV3-2; size: -; J: TRBJ2-2; CDR3: CASSPRLTGELFF
V: TRBV5-1; size: -; J: TRBJ2-1; CDR3: CASSLAPGGPSNNEQFF
V: TRBV27; size: -; J: TRBJ1-5; CDR3: CASRDRRYSNQPQHF
V: TRBV2; size: -; J: TRBJ1-5; CDR3: CASSEVTGADQPQHF